This T cell receptor (beta chain) was recorded in a study of STAT5B mutations in CD4+ large granular lymphocyte leukemia. The germline V gene has CDR1 MNHNY and CDR2 SVGAGI (reference sequence). This CDR3 contains 13 residues. V lost 2 bases to trimming and J lost 9 bases, with 11 bases between them. Measured with immunoSEQ multiplex PCR; TCRdb has only the in-frame clones, and not every one. In the table there are around 24,000 clones, approximately 79% of which are singletons. Specimen: CD4+ T cells from blood buffy coats. The clonotype originates from a human donor in good health. This rearrangement joins TRBV6-6 to TRBJ2-1; D tentatively fits TRBD1 or TRBD2 (5 bases each). The CDR3 is CASSYITGTEQFF. Here the CDR3 DNA reads TGTGCCAGCAGTTACATTACGGGGACTGAGCAGTTCTTC.